The following is a T cell receptor beta chain sequence with its context. The sample originates from a study of Ad26.COV2.S vaccination and SARS-CoV-2 variants. The germline V gene encodes CDR1 MGHRA and CDR2 YSYEKL. V was trimmed by 2 bases and J by 5 bases, leaving 24 bases between them. CDR3 length equals 18 residues. Documented treatment: some 19 received Ad26.COV2.S at low or high dose, single or two shots; about 5 received placebo; per-sample allocation not given. Samples analyzed were those drawn on day 63 after the first vaccine or placebo injection. This table comes from immunoSEQ multiplex PCR, and its TCRdb copy is limited to in-frame clones, with some not included. The data contain 440,000 or so clones, 89% of them seen just once; the ten biggest clones take up 1.5% to 2%.

This specimen consisted of peripheral blood, obtained in a trial of Ad26.COV2.S vaccine versus placebo. The sequence was obtained from a person between 18 and 60 years old who received the Ad26.COV2.S COVID-19 vaccine or a placebo. This chain links TRBV4-1 with TRBJ2-5; D could derive from TRBD1 or TRBD2 (6 bases each). CDR3 nucleotides: TGCGCCAGCAGCCAAAGAACGTCGTCGGGGGCGCCCGAGGAGACCCAGTACTTC. Translating it yields CASSQRTSSGAPEETQYF.